A single sample is the source of the 16 T cell receptor beta chains below, sequenced in a study of T cell repertoires in cytomegalovirus infection. A single record per CDR3 protein comes from TCRdb applying MiXCR to the reads. The table has roughly 250,000 distinct CDR3 sequences, roughly 12% seen once; the top ten hold 1.5% to 2%. The source material was PBMCs. The receptor source for this set is a human donor in good health (CMV status not recorded). Some clones in this sample may be carry-over from other donors' samples.

The rearrangement links TRBV10-3 to TRBJ2-5; unclear D gene. This CDR3 is built from 13 residues. Trimming removed 4 bases at V and 1 base at J, with 7 bases between. Germline assignment: CDR1 ENHRY and CDR2 SYGVKD. CDR3 protein: CAISGGIQETQYF. Here the CDR3 DNA reads TGTGCCATCAGTGGAGGTATCCAAGAGACCCAGTACTTC.

Many counts were recorded for this clonotype. J is TRBJ1-5 and V is TRBV7-2; the match to TRBD1 covers 8 bases. Germline V gene lookup returns CDR1 SGHTA and CDR2 FQGNSA. The CDR3 consists of 13 residues. V lost 4 bases and J lost 7; bases outside the gene matches: 3. Here the CDR3 reads CASSSDRDQPQHF. CDR3 nucleotides: TGTGCCAGCAGCTCGGACAGGGACCAGCCCCAGCATTTT.

J is TRBJ2-5 and V is TRBV5-1; D assignment may be TRBD1 or TRBD2 (5 bases each). The length of the CDR3 is 15 residues. Deletions cut 4 bases from V and 4 bases from J, with 17 bases between. Germline V gene data show CDR1 as SGHRS and CDR2 as YFSETQ. The CDR3 DNA is TGCGCCAGCAGCCCGCTAGGGACGACTGGAGAGACCCAGTACTTC. Translated, it gives CASSPLGTTGETQYF.

The sample holds a few counts of this clonotype. The chain joins TRBV20-1 to TRBJ2-1; TRBD2 matches at 11 bases. Germline V gene data show CDR1 as DFQATT and CDR2 as SNEGSKA (reference sequence). The CDR3 is made up of 18 amino acids. J lost 5 bases, V lost 1 base, and 13 bases had no gene match. CDR3 nucleotide sequence: TGCAGTGCTAGAGGTGGTTTAACTAGCGGGGGTCCGGACAATGAGCAGTTCTTC. It yields the protein CSARGGLTSGGPDNEQFF.

This clonotype was seen more than once but under ten times. The V call is TRBV2, the J call TRBJ1-4, with 10 bases lining up with TRBD1. V lost 6 bases, J lost 5 bases, and 6 bases stayed unmatched. CDR1 is SNHLY, CDR2 FYNNEI, per germline. The CDR3 sequence is 15 residues long. CDR3 nucleotide sequence: TGTGCCAGCAGCTCCTCGGGACAGGGGAATGAAAAACTGTTTTTT. Its translation: CASSSSGQGNEKLFF.

This clonotype appeared many times. The chain has TRBV6-6 and TRBJ2-3; TRBD2 agrees at 14 bases. The V and J ends lost 2 bases and 3 bases, in that order; junction bases with no gene match: 4. From germline, CDR1 is MNHNY and CDR2 SVGAGI (reference sequence). The CDR3 sequence is 17 residues long. CDR3 protein: CASSYGTSGSSTDTQYF. As DNA, the CDR3 is TGTGCCAGCAGTTACGGGACTAGCGGGAGTTCGACAGATACGCAGTATTTT.

This clonotype was counted many times. The chain combines TRBV7-2 with TRBJ1-6, with a possible D match to TRBD1 (5 bases). The V end was cut by 5 bases, the J end by 7 bases, with 9 bases between. From germline, CDR1 is SGHTA and CDR2 FQGNSA. The CDR3 runs 13 residues. The CDR3 bases are TGTGCCAGCAGCCAGGGATCCAATTCACCCCTCCACTTT. Encoded protein: CASSQGSNSPLHF.

This clonotype was detected many times. The rearrangement uses TRBV6-1 and TRBJ2-1, with D perhaps TRBD1 (6 bases). Trimming shortened V by 0 bases and J by 0 bases, and 9 bases separated the two germline ends. Germline V gene sequence: CDR1 MNHNS, CDR2 SASEGT. The CDR3 is 16 residues long. CDR3 nucleotide sequence: TGTGCCAGCAGTGAAGCTTCAGGGGTCTCCTACAATGAGCAGTTCTTC. Translating gives CASSEASGVSYNEQFF.

The chain links TRBV6-5 to TRBJ1-4; D is uncertain. The V end was cut by 6 bases, the J end by 7 bases, with 15 bases between. The CDR3 length is 14 residues. CDR1 is MNHEY and CDR2 is SVGAGI in the germline V gene. In DNA form, the CDR3 reads TGTGCCAGCAGGCCAGGATGGGCGGTTGAAAAACTGTTTTTT. Protein product: CASRPGWAVEKLFF.

This clonotype appeared many times. This chain joins TRBV29-1 and TRBJ2-1; a possible D gene is TRBD2 (7 bases). CDR3 length: 13 residues. Trimming stripped 5 bases from V and 6 bases from J, with 14 bases between. Germline CDR1 and CDR2: SQVTM and ANQGSEA. CDR3 region: CSVLTGGPNEQFF. DNA of the CDR3: TGCAGCGTTTTAACGGGGGGCCCCAATGAGCAGTTCTTC.

A word on this clonotype: A much bigger clone sits one base away, suggesting this may be a read error. This chain links TRBV11-2 with TRBJ2-3; 7 nucleotides align to TRBD1. This CDR3 is 14 amino acids long. Trimming at V came to 4 bases and at J to 0 bases, leaving 1 base not matched to a gene. In germline, CDR1 is SGHAT, CDR2 FQNNGV. CDR3: CASSSGQSTDTQYF. The DNA for the CDR3 is TGTGCCAGCAGCTCGGGACAGAGCACAGATACGCAGTATTTT.

This clonotype occurred many times. V gene TRBV27 combines with J gene TRBJ2-5; no clear D. Trimming pared 5 bases from V and 0 bases from J, leaving 13 bases between. Germline loops: CDR1 MNHEY, CDR2 SMNVEV (reference sequence). This CDR3 has 15 residues. DNA for the CDR3: TGTGCCAGCAGTCTTAAATACTTGTACCAAGAGACCCAGTACTTC. Its translation is CASSLKYLYQETQYF.

Notes on this clonotype: A much larger clone differs by one base, so this may be a read error. V usage is TRBV2 and J usage is TRBJ1-2, with D hard to call. This CDR3 is 10 amino acids long. Germline V gene sequence: CDR1 SNHLY, CDR2 FYNNEI. With 11 bases removed from V and 6 bases from J, the gap between germline ends came to 10 bases. The CDR3 DNA is TGTGCCCGCGGGCCCGATGGCTACACCTTC. Translated, it gives CARGPDGYTF. Full variable domain (remainder filled in from reference TRBV2 and TRBJ1-2): EPEVTQTPSHQVTQMGQEVILRCVPISNHLYFYWYRQILGQKVEFLVSFYNNEISEKSEIFDDQFSVERPDGSNFTLKIRSTKLEDSAMYFCARGPDGYTFGSGTRLTVV.

This clonotype was seen at least ten times. V gene TRBV12-3 or TRBV12-4 combines with J gene TRBJ1-2, with D possibly TRBD1 on 6 matching bases. V lost 2 bases and J lost 3, with 7 bases in between. This CDR3 contains 13 residues. The CDR3 DNA reads as TGTGCCAGCAGTTTACAGGGGTACTATGGCTACACCTTC. Translating gives CASSLQGYYGYTF.

This clonotype was seen more than once but under ten times. V gene TRBV20-1 combines with J gene TRBJ2-1, with 10 bases lining up with TRBD2. With V trimmed by 0 bases and J by 7 bases, 9 bases remained unmatched. The germline V gene has CDR1 DFQATT and CDR2 SNEGSKA (reference sequence). This CDR3 contains 16 residues. The DNA for the CDR3 is TGCAGTGCTAGAGATAGTGGTAGCGGGGGGCGAAATGAGCAGTTCTTC. This sequence encodes CSARDSGSGGRNEQFF.

This clonotype occurred many times. The chain is built from TRBV7-7 and TRBJ2-5; 8 nucleotides align to TRBD2. Looked up from germline, CDR1 is SSHAT and CDR2 is FNYEAQ (reference sequence). This CDR3 has 16 residues. The V gene end was trimmed by 1 base and the J gene end by 2 bases; junction bases not matched to a gene: 6. The CDR3 spells CASSLGNSGAQETQYF. The CDR3 coding sequence is TGTGCCAGCAGCTTAGGGAATAGCGGGGCACAAGAGACCCAGTACTTC.